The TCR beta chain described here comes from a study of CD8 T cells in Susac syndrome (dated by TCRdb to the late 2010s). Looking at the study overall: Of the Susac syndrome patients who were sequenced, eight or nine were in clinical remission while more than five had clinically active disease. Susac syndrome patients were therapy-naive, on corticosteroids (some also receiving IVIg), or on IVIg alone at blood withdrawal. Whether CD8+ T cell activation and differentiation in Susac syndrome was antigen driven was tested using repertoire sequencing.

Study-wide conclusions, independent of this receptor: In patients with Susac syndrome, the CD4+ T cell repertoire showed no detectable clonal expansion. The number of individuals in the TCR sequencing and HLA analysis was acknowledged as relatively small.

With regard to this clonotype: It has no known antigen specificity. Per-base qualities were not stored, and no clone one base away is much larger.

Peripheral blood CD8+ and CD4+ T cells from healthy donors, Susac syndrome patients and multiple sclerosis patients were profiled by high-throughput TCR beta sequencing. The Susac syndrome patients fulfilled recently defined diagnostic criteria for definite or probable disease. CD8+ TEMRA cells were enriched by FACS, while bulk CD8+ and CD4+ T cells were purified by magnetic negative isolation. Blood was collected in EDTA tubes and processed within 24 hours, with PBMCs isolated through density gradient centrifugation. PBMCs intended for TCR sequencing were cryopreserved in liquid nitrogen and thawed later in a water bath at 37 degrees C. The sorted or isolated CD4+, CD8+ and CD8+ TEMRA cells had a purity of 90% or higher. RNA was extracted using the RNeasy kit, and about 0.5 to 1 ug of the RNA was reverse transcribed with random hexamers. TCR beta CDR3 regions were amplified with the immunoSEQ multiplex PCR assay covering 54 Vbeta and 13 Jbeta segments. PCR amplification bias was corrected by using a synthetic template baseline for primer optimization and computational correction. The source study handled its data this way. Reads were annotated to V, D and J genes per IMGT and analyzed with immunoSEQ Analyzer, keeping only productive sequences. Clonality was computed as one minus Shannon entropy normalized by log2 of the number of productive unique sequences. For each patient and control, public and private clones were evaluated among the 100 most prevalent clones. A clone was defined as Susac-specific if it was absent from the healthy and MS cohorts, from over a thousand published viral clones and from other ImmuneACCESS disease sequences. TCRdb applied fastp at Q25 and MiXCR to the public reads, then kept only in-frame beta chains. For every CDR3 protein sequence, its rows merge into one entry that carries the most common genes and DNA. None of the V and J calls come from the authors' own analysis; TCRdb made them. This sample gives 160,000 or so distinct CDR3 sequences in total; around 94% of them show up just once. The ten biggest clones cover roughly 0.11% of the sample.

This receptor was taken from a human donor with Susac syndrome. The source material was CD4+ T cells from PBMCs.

The nucleotides read TGTGCCAGTAAGGGTGCAGATAGGAACACCGGGGAGCTGTTTTTT. It encodes CASKGADRNTGELFF. The chain is assembled from TRBV19 and TRBJ2-2; there is no confident call for the D gene. Including the terminal cysteine and phenylalanine, the CDR3 comprises 15 residues. Just the 45-base CDR3 DNA is kept, in frame starting at base 1. The junction carries 13 bases between V and J, which are trimmed by 7 bases and 1 base respectively. CDR1 and CDR2, looked up from the germline V gene (reference sequence), are LNHDA and SQIVND.